This T cell receptor beta chain was profiled in a study of identical twins. Template switching introduced a universal primer site, and the cDNA bore unique molecular identifiers. A single record per CDR3 protein comes from TCRdb applying MiXCR to the 5' RACE reads. The sample lists more than 1.5 million distinct CDR3 sequences, roughly a third seen once, with about 0.27% in the top ten. The TCR sequence derives from a newborn girl in good health. Sequenced material: cord blood.

Here the CDR3 DNA reads TGTGCCAGCAGTTACGGGCTCGGGGCATACGAGCAGTACTTC. Translated, it gives CASSYGLGAYEQYF. The gene calls are TRBV6-2 or TRBV6-3 and TRBJ2-4; D is perhaps TRBD1 or TRBD2 (5 bases each). The J call may not be correct, given that the DNA end is closer to TRBJ2-7. CDR3 length: 14 residues. Germline loops: CDR1 MNHEY, CDR2 SVGEGT.